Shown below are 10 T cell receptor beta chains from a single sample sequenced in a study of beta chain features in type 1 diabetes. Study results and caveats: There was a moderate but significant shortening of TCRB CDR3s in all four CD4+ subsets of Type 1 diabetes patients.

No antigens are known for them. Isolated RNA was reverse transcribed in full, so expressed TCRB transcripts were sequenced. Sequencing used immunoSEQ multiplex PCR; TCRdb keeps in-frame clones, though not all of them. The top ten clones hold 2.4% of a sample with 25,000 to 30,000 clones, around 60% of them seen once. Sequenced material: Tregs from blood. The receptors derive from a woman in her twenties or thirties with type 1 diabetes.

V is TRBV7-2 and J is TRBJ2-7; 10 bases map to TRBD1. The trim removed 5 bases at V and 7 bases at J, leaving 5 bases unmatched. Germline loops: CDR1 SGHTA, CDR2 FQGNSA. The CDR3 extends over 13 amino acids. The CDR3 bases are TGTGCCAGCAGCCGGGACAGGGGTTGGGAGCAGTACTTC. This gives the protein CASSRDRGWEQYF.

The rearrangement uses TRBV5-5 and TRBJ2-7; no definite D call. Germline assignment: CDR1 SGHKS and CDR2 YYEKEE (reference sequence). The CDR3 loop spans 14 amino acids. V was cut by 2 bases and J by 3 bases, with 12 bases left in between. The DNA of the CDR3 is TGTGCCAGCAGCTTAGAGGTATTAATCTACGAGCAGTACTTC. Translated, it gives CASSLEVLIYEQYF.

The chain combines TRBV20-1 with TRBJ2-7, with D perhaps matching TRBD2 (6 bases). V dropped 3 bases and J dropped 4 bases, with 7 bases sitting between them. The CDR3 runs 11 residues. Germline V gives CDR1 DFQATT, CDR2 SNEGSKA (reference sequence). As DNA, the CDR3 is TGCAGTGCTAGGGGGACTTACGAGCAGTACTTC. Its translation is CSARGTYEQYF.

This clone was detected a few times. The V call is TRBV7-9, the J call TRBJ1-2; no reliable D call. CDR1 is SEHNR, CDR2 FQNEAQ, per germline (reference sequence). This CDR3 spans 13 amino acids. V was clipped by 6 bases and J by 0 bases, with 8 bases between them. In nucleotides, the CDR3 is TGTGCCAGCAGTCCACAGACTAACTATGGCTACACCTTC. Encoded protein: CASSPQTNYGYTF.

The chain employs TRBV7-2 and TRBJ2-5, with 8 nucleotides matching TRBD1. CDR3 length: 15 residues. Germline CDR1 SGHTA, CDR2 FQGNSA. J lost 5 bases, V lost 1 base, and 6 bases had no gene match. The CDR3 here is CASSLDLRGRETQYF. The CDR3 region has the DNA TGTGCCAGCAGCTTAGATCTCAGGGGGCGGGAGACCCAGTACTTC. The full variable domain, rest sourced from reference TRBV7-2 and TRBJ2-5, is GAGVSQSPSNKVTEKGKDVELRCDPISGHTALYWYRQSLGQGLEFLIYFQGNSAPDKSGLPSDRFSAERTGGSVSTLTIQRTQQEDSAVYLCASSLDLRGRETQYFGPGTRLLVL.

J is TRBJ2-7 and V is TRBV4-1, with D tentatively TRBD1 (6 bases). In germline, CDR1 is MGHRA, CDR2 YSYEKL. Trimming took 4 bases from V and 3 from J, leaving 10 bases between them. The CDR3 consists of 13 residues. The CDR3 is CASSPRDNYEQYF. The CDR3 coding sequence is TGCGCCAGCAGCCCCCGGGACAACTACGAGCAGTACTTC.

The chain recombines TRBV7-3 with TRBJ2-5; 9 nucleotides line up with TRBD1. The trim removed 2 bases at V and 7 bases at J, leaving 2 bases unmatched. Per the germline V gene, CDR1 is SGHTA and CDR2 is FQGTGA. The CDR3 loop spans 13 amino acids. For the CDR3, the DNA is TGTGCCAGCAGCTTAGAGGGACAGGGGACCCAGTACTTC. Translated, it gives CASSLEGQGTQYF. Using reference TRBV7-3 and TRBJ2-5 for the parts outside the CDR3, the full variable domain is GAGVSQTPSNKVTEKGKYVELRCDPISGHTALYWYRQSLGQGPEFLIYFQGTGAADDSGLPNDRFFAVRPEGSVSTLKIQRTERGDSAVYLCASSLEGQGTQYFGPGTRLLVL.

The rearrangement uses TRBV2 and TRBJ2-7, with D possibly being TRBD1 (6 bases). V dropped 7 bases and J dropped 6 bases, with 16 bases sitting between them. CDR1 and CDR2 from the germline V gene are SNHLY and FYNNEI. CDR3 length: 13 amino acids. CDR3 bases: TGTGCCAGCAAAAACAGGGTTTTAATCGAGCAGTACTTC. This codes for CASKNRVLIEQYF.

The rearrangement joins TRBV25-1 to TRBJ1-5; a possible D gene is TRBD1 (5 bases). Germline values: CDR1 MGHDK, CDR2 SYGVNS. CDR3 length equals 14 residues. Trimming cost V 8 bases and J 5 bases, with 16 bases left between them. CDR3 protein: CASQDGSGYQPQHF. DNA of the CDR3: TGTGCCAGCCAAGACGGGTCAGGGTATCAGCCCCAGCATTTT.

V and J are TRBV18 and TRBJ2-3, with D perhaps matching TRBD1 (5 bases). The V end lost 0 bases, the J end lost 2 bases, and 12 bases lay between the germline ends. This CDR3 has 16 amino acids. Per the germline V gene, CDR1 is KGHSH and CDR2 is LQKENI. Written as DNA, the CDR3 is TGTGCCAGCTCACCACCGGGTAGGGGCCACACAGATACGCAGTATTTT. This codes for CASSPPGRGHTDTQYF.